The clone carrying this T cell receptor (beta chain) was seen ten or more times. Antigen specificity is unknown. The data originate from a study of T cells after yellow fever vaccination. At the level of the study: SMART-Seq v4 Ultra Low Input prepared the low-cell-number fractions. Overall study findings and caveats: Contaminants from the bulk population, in the form of abundant clonotypes, could be found in FACS-sorted repertoires. Most primary-vaccination clones reappeared after the booster (more than 95% CD4, approximately 88% CD8).

V shed 4 bases and J 2 bases; nucleotides not matched to a gene: 12. The CDR3 totals 17 residues. Germline CDR1 reads SGDLS; CDR2 reads YYNGEE. A universal primer site and UMIs were added as TCR cDNA was made by 5'RACE template switching. TCRdb independently ran MiXCR on the 5' RACE reads; one entry per CDR3 protein. The table lists 250,000 to 400,000 distinct CDR3 sequences, 3.5% to 4.5% of them singletons. The chain combines TRBV9 with TRBJ2-3; 8 bases agree with TRBD2. This clonotype was sampled from a man aged 18 to 29 who received the YFV17D yellow fever vaccine. The sequencing here drew on PBMCs, taken 15 days after the yellow fever booster vaccination. CDR3 residues: CASSLRAGGGYTDTQYF. The CDR3, as DNA: TGTGCCAGCAGCCTCCGCGCGGGCGGGGGGTACACAGATACGCAGTATTTT.